Sequencing of this T cell receptor beta chain was carried out in a study of shared clonotypes between healthy human individuals. The germline V gene encodes CDR1 MNHEY and CDR2 SVGAGI. V gave up 8 bases and J gave up 7 bases; unmatched junction bases: 8. The CDR3 spans 12 residues. Of note for this clone: The antigen is not known.

Whole-study results and caveats: Non-shared clonotypes had lower generation probabilities than clonotypes shared by all four sorted-subset donors.

Terminally differentiated effector memory CD45RA+ cells were excluded from the naive CD8 cells, which were CD45RO-negative and positively selected for CCR7. TCRdb's copy holds only in-frame clones and misses some; the assay was immunoSEQ multiplex PCR. The sample contains fewer than 1 million clones, roughly 96% of which appear only once. Sample: naive CD8+ T cells sorted from blood. The sequence came from a man younger than 45 in good health. The chain joins TRBV6-5 to TRBJ2-7; 7 bases agree with TRBD2. This CDR3 reads CASGAGVQEQYF. CDR3 DNA: TGTGCCAGCGGCGCGGGAGTTCAAGAGCAGTACTTC.